This is a list of T cell receptor beta chains from one sample in a study of blood T cell repertoires in COVID-19. TCRdb's copy holds only in-frame clones and misses some; the assay was immunoSEQ multiplex PCR. This sample has some 280,000 clones, with 75% to 90% found just once. The sample comprised peripheral blood. These TCRs come from a young woman with active or convalescent COVID-19. Both conserved end residues are part of each CDR3. The D gene is left open where the match is weak. Rows may omit the clone size; those that give it use once, few, many or a size class.

D	J	size	V	CDR3	DNA
.	TRBJ2-3	.	TRBV6-2/TRBV6-3	CASSFAGGDTQYF	TGTGCCAGCAGTTTTGCCGGCGGAGATACGCAGTATTTT
TRBD1	TRBJ1-2	.	TRBV6-2/TRBV6-3	CASRPTGQPYYGYTF	TGTGCCAGCAGGCCTACGGGACAGCCCTACTATGGCTACACCTTC
TRBD1	TRBJ1-2	.	TRBV6-5	CASSPRQGSNYGYTF	TGTGCCAGCAGTCCTCGACAGGGCTCGAACTATGGCTACACCTTC
TRBD2	TRBJ2-7	.	TRBV6-2/TRBV6-3	CASSLRGGAYEQYF	TGTGCCAGCAGCCTACGGGGGGGCGCCTACGAGCAGTACTTC
TRBD2	TRBJ2-3	.	TRBV6-4	CASSLAGGTDTQYF	TGTGCCAGCAGTCTAGCGGGGGGCACAGATACGCAGTATTTT
.	TRBJ1-2	.	TRBV5-5	CASSYYTGVEYGYTF	TGTGCCAGCAGCTATTATACGGGGGTGGAGTATGGCTACACCTTC
.	TRBJ1-2	.	TRBV28	CASSLRRGYGYTF	TGTGCCAGCAGCTTAAGGAGAGGATATGGCTACACCTTC
TRBD1	TRBJ1-4	.	TRBV30	CAWSVPDRGDEKLFF	TGTGCCTGGAGTGTACCGGACAGGGGAGACGAAAAACTGTTTTTT
TRBD1	TRBJ1-6	.	TRBV18	CASSPPVYGTGVSPLHF	TGTGCCAGCTCACCACCGGTCTACGGGACAGGGGTCTCACCCCTCCACTTT
TRBD1	TRBJ1-6	.	TRBV27	CASSLRAGDRGRGRDSPLHF	TGTGCCAGCAGTCTCCGCGCCGGGGACAGGGGGCGCGGAAGGGATTCACCCCTCCACTTT
.	TRBJ2-2	.	TRBV2	CASSEGGAGELFF	TGTGCCAGCAGTGAAGGAGGAGCCGGGGAGCTGTTTTTT
.	TRBJ2-7	few	TRBV5-5	CASSPDGGEQYF	TGTGCCAGCAGCCCAGACGGAGGCGAGCAGTACTTC
TRBD1	TRBJ1-3	.	TRBV7-2	CASSVDREPGNTIYF	TGTGCCAGCAGCGTTGACAGGGAACCTGGAAACACCATATATTTT
.	TRBJ1-4	.	TRBV7-9	CASSPKGGAGEKLFF	TGTGCCAGCAGCCCGAAGGGGGGGGCAGGGGAAAAACTGTTTTTT
TRBD1	TRBJ1-6	.	TRBV2	CASSGARQGFSNSPLHF	TGTGCCAGCAGTGGAGCCCGACAGGGGTTTAGTAATTCACCCCTCCACTTT
.	TRBJ2-1	.	TRBV7-3	CASSLRGYEQFF	TGTGCCAGCAGCTTAAGGGGCTATGAGCAGTTCTTC
.	TRBJ1-1	.	TRBV11-3	CASSFSRNTEAFF	TGTGCCAGCAGCTTTTCCAGGAACACTGAAGCTTTCTTT
TRBD2	TRBJ2-3	.	TRBV27	CASSPWGGGSTDTQYF	TGTGCCAGCAGTCCCTGGGGCGGGGGAAGCACAGATACGCAGTATTTT
.	TRBJ1-2	.	TRBV5-1	CASSPDINYGYTF	TGCGCCAGCAGCCCTGACATTAACTATGGCTACACCTTC
TRBD1	TRBJ2-4	.	TRBV5-4	CASSLGQGGKNIQYF	TGTGCCAGCAGCTTGGGACAGGGTGGCAAAAACATTCAGTACTTC
.	TRBJ2-3	.	TRBV6-5	CASSYLGLRTDTQYF	TGTGCCAGCAGTTACTTAGGACTGCGCACAGATACGCAGTATTTT
TRBD1	TRBJ1-1	once	TRBV27	CASRRTGYTEAFF	TGTGCCAGCAGGCGGACAGGGTACACTGAAGCTTTCTTT
TRBD1	TRBJ2-3	.	TRBV7-2	CASSLQGAGTDTQYF	TGTGCCAGCAGCTTACAGGGGGCGGGCACAGATACGCAGTATTTT
TRBD1	TRBJ1-4	.	TRBV5-1	CASSPGQIHANEKLFF	TGCGCCAGCAGCCCGGGACAGATTCATGCTAATGAAAAACTGTTTTTT
.	TRBJ1-2	.	TRBV5-8	CASSLARGGPLIYGYTF	TGTGCCAGCAGCTTGGCCAGGGGTGGACCCCTCATCTATGGCTACACCTTC
TRBD2	TRBJ2-3	.	TRBV4-3	CASSQDPSGGSDTQYF	TGCGCCAGCAGCCAAGATCCTAGCGGGGGCTCGGATACGCAGTATTTT
TRBD1	TRBJ1-1	few	TRBV5-1	CASSFDRGMGTEAFF	TGCGCCAGCAGCTTCGACAGGGGGATGGGGACTGAAGCTTTCTTT
TRBD1	TRBJ1-5	.	TRBV19	CASSLGQNNQPQHF	TGTGCCAGTAGCCTGGGACAGAATAATCAGCCCCAGCATTTT
.	TRBJ1-6	.	TRBV3-1/TRBV3-2	CASSQSTGNSPLHF	TGTGCCAGCAGCCAAAGTACAGGGAATTCACCCCTCCACTTT
.	TRBJ1-5	.	TRBV19	CASSMAVDGRAVDQPQHF	TGTGCCAGTAGTATGGCGGTAGATGGCAGGGCGGTTGATCAGCCCCAGCATTTT
TRBD1	TRBJ1-4	once	TRBV3-1/TRBV3-2	CASSQTTGEKLFF	TGTGCCAGCAGCCAAACGACAGGGGAAAAACTGTTTTTT
.	TRBJ1-2	.	TRBV7-9	CASSLTGQIDGYTF	TGTGCCAGCAGCTTAACAGGACAGATCGATGGCTACACCTTC
.	TRBJ2-7	.	TRBV5-5	CASSLGRADYEQYF	TGTGCCAGCAGCCTCGGCAGGGCAGACTACGAGCAGTACTTC
.	TRBJ1-5	.	TRBV4-3	CASSQELGNQPQHF	TGCGCCAGCAGCCAAGAGCTAGGCAATCAGCCCCAGCATTTT
TRBD1	TRBJ1-1	.	TRBV5-6	CASRTRTGFFAEAFF	TGTGCCAGCAGAACCAGGACAGGCTTCTTCGCTGAAGCTTTCTTT
.	TRBJ2-5	.	TRBV5-1	CASSFGAQETQYF	TGCGCCAGCAGCTTTGGGGCTCAAGAGACCCAGTACTTC
.	TRBJ2-5	.	TRBV14	CASSQDRFFGTQYF	TGTGCCAGCAGCCAAGATCGGTTTTTTGGGACCCAGTACTTC
TRBD1	TRBJ1-1	.	TRBV28	CASGQGQMNTEAFF	TGTGCCAGCGGACAGGGCCAAATGAACACTGAAGCTTTCTTT
TRBD1	TRBJ1-2	.	TRBV18	CASSPDRGNGYTF	TGTGCCAGCTCACCAGACAGGGGCAATGGCTACACCTTC
TRBD1	TRBJ2-7	.	TRBV10-3	CAIITGDREYF	TGTGCCATCATCACCGGGGACAGGGAGTACTTC
TRBD2	TRBJ2-1	.	TRBV7-2	CASSLVGTSGRRPYNEQFF	TGTGCCAGCAGCTTAGTGGGGACTAGCGGGCGTCGGCCCTACAATGAGCAGTTCTTC
.	TRBJ2-3	.	TRBV5-1	CASAAGSSTDTQYF	TGCGCCAGCGCCGCGGGGTCCTCCACAGATACGCAGTATTTT
TRBD1	TRBJ1-4	.	TRBV3-1/TRBV3-2	CASSHSLRTGRFEKLFF	TGTGCCAGCAGCCACTCCCTTAGGACAGGACGATTCGAAAAACTGTTTTTT
.	TRBJ1-3	.	TRBV6-7	CASYIYQVGLLSAGSGNTIYF	TGTGCCAGCTATATCTACCAGGTGGGACTCCTATCCGCCGGCTCTGGAAACACCATATATTTT
TRBD1	TRBJ1-1	.	TRBV14	CASSRGQGLSYGEAFF	TGTGCCAGCAGCCGAGGACAGGGCTTATCTTACGGTGAAGCTTTCTTT
TRBD2	TRBJ2-3	.	TRBV3-1/TRBV3-2	CASSPHGTSGGDTQYF	TGTGCCAGCAGCCCGCACGGGACTAGCGGGGGTGATACGCAGTATTTT
.	TRBJ2-3	once	TRBV7-2	CASSLSGGTDTQYF	TGTGCCAGCAGCTTATCGGGGGGCACAGATACGCAGTATTTT
TRBD2	TRBJ2-3	.	TRBV5-1	CASSLGLGIDTQYF	TGCGCCAGCAGCCTGGGACTAGGTATAGATACGCAGTATTTT
.	TRBJ1-1	.	TRBV30	CAWSDPPRRDAFF	TGTGCCTGGAGTGATCCACCGAGGAGGGACGCTTTCTTT
TRBD1	TRBJ1-4	.	TRBV5-1	CASSSTGQGFGEKLFF	TGCGCCAGCAGCTCGACGGGACAGGGGTTCGGTGAAAAACTGTTTTTT
.	TRBJ2-1	.	TRBV9	CASSVGGGDYNEQFF	TGTGCCAGCAGCGTAGGCGGCGGAGACTACAATGAGCAGTTCTTC
.	TRBJ2-3	.	TRBV9	CASSVGGPGRTDTQYF	TGTGCCAGCAGCGTCGGGGGGCCAGGACGCACAGATACGCAGTATTTT
.	TRBJ1-1	.	TRBV2	CASSEEAGKNTEAFF	TGTGCCAGCAGTGAAGAGGCGGGGAAGAACACTGAAGCTTTCTTT
.	TRBJ2-1	.	TRBV5-5	CASSLAIGGSSNEQFF	TGTGCCAGCAGCTTGGCGATCGGGGGATCGTCGAATGAGCAGTTCTTC
TRBD1	TRBJ1-2	.	TRBV9	CASSVGFVGQGSSGYTF	TGTGCCAGCAGCGTAGGCTTTGTGGGACAGGGGAGTAGCGGCTACACCTTC
.	TRBJ2-1	once	TRBV5-3	CARKQPAADSYNEQFF	TGTGCCAGAAAGCAGCCGGCGGCAGACTCCTACAATGAGCAGTTCTTC
.	TRBJ2-2	.	TRBV6-6	CASSYGGPNTGELFF	TGTGCCAGCAGTTACGGAGGACCTAACACCGGGGAGCTGTTTTTT